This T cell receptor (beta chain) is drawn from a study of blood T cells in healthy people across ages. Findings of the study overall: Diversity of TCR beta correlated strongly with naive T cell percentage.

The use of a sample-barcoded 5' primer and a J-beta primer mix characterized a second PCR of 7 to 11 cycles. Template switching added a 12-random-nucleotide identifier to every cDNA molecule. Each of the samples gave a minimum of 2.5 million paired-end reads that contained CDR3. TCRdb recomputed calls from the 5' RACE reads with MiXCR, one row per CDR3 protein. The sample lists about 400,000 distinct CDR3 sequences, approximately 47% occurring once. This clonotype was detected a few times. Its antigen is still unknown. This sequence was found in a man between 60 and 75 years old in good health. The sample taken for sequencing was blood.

CDR3 loop: CASRVRDGPTDTQYF. In DNA, the CDR3 is TGCGCCAGCCGCGTAAGGGACGGTCCCACAGATACGCAGTATTTT. This chain connects TRBV5-1 to TRBJ2-3, with D possibly called TRBD1 or TRBD2 (5 bases each). Germline V CDR1 and CDR2: SGHRS, YFSETQ. CDR3 length equals 15 residues. Trimming took 7 bases from V and 2 from J, leaving 17 bases between them.